This entry lists 18 T cell receptor beta chains sequenced from one sample in a study of shared clonotypes between healthy human individuals. TCRdb's copy holds only in-frame clones and misses some; the assay was immunoSEQ multiplex PCR. The profile shows roughly 700,000 clones, around 67% of them singletons. The source material was memory CD4+ T cells sorted from blood. Subset reported: CD45RA-negative fraction. These receptors were obtained from a woman in her 30s in good health.

J is TRBJ1-5 and V is TRBV19; tentative D call: TRBD1 (5 bases). There are 16 residues in the CDR3. With 4 bases removed from V and 0 bases from J, the gap between germline ends came to 13 bases. Germline V gives CDR1 LNHDA, CDR2 SQIVND (reference sequence). CDR3 in amino acids: CASSTPTGYSNQPQHF. The CDR3 DNA is TGTGCCAGTAGTACCCCTACAGGATATAGCAATCAGCCCCAGCATTTT.

The V and J genes are TRBV28 and TRBJ1-2; the D gene is possibly TRBD1 (6 bases). From germline, CDR1 is MDHEN and CDR2 SYDVKM. The CDR3 spans 14 residues. V lost 4 bases and J lost 10, with 19 bases in between. The CDR3 region has the DNA TGTGCCAGCAGTTCAATCTCCAGGGGAGATGTCTACACCTTC. As protein: CASSSISRGDVYTF.

The V and J genes are TRBV7-2 and TRBJ1-6; TRBD1 might be the D (6 bases). The CDR3 contains 14 residues. CDR1 SGHTA and CDR2 FQGNSA come from the germline V gene. Trimming took off 1 base at V and 10 bases at J, with 11 bases between the two ends. CDR3 sequence: CASSLVQGRSPLHF. CDR3 DNA sequence: TGTGCCAGCAGCTTAGTACAGGGTCGATCACCCCTCCACTTT.

J is TRBJ2-5 and V is TRBV25-1, with TRBD1 as a possible D gene (5 bases). The length of the CDR3 is 14 residues. Germline CDR1 is MGHDK and CDR2 is SYGVNS. Between the trimmed V and J ends, which lost 6 bases and 5 bases, there was a span of 16 bases. Here the CDR3 reads CASSTIQVTETQYF. CDR3 nucleotides: TGTGCCAGCAGCACTATACAGGTTACGGAGACCCAGTACTTC.

The J gene is TRBJ2-7, the V gene TRBV2; 7 bases match TRBD1. Unmatched junction bases numbered 20, after V lost 6 bases and J lost 3 bases. There are 18 residues in the CDR3. Germline CDR1 SNHLY, CDR2 FYNNEI. CDR3 in amino acids: CASSARDRSFSGLYEQYF. DNA of the CDR3: TGTGCCAGCAGCGCCCGGGACAGATCTTTCTCAGGACTCTACGAGCAGTACTTC. The whole variable domain, filled in from reference TRBV2 and TRBJ2-7, reads EPEVTQTPSHQVTQMGQEVILRCVPISNHLYFYWYRQILGQKVEFLVSFYNNEISEKSEIFDDQFSVERPDGSNFTLKIRSTKLEDSAMYFCASSARDRSFSGLYEQYFGPGTRLTVT.

The chain links TRBV28 to TRBJ2-2, with TRBD2 matching 8 bases. CDR3 length: 16 amino acids. Germline CDR1 reads MDHEN; CDR2 reads SYDVKM. With 4 bases clipped from V and 5 bases from J, the junction kept 9 bases outside the gene matches. As DNA, the CDR3 is TGTGCCAGCAGTTCAGCGGGAGAGGAATATACCGGGGAGCTGTTTTTT. This sequence encodes CASSSAGEEYTGELFF.

The chain carries TRBV6-5 and TRBJ2-7, with D perhaps matching TRBD2 (5 bases). This CDR3 has 13 residues. V lost 7 bases and J 2 bases, leaving 12 bases between the germline ends. Germline lookup yields CDR1 MNHEY and CDR2 SVGAGI. The CDR3: CASTGKSTYEQYF. The CDR3 DNA sequence: TGTGCCAGCACGGGGAAATCCACCTACGAGCAGTACTTC.

This clone has at least ten counts. This chain connects TRBV18 to TRBJ2-7; 8 positions match TRBD1. Germline loops: CDR1 KGHSH, CDR2 LQKENI. CDR3 length equals 15 residues. The V and J ends lost 6 bases and 0 bases, in that order; junction bases with no gene match: 7. The CDR3 protein is CASSYTGTGSYEQYF. The CDR3, as DNA: TGTGCCAGCTCGTATACCGGGACAGGCTCCTACGAGCAGTACTTC.

In its sample, this clone was seen a few times. The chain is built from TRBV7-2 and TRBJ2-2, with 7 positions matching TRBD2. Germline V gene lookup returns CDR1 SGHTA and CDR2 FQGNSA. The CDR3 is 15 residues long. J was trimmed by 6 bases and V by 5 bases; bases with no gene match: 9. The CDR3 DNA reads as TGTGCCAGCAGCCTCTGGACTAGTGAGGCCGGGGAGCTGTTTTTT. Translating gives CASSLWTSEAGELFF. The entire variable domain, with the rest obtained from reference TRBV7-2 and TRBJ2-2, is as follows: GAGVSQSPSNKVTEKGKDVELRCDPISGHTALYWYRQSLGQGLEFLIYFQGNSAPDKSGLPSDRFSAERTGGSVSTLTIQRTQQEDSAVYLCASSLWTSEAGELFFGEGSRLTVL.

The rearrangement joins TRBV7-3 to TRBJ2-6; 7 nucleotides match TRBD2. The CDR3 has 18 residues. The V segment lost 4 bases and the J segment 0 bases; nucleotides outside the gene matches: 9. Germline V gene data show CDR1 as SGHTA and CDR2 as FQGTGA. Written as DNA, the CDR3 is TGTGCCAGCAGCTCCGTAGGCGGGAGAGGCTCTGGGGCCAACGTCCTGACTTTC. It specifies CASSSVGGRGSGANVLTF.

For this clone: Within the sample, other DNA sequences also encode this same CDR3. This chain joins TRBV11-3 and TRBJ2-1, with 13 bases aligning to TRBD2. With 4 bases clipped from V and 10 bases from J, the junction kept 7 bases outside the gene matches. CDR1 and CDR2 from the germline V gene are SGHNT and YENEEA. This CDR3 comprises 15 residues. CDR3 sequence (DNA): TGTGCCAGCAGCTCCGGACTAGCGGGAGCGGGGGAGCAGTTCTTC. Its translation: CASSSGLAGAGEQFF.

This chain links TRBV5-1 with TRBJ1-3; D is perhaps TRBD1 (6 bases). CDR1 SGHRS and CDR2 YFSETQ come from the germline V gene. The CDR3 contains 15 residues. Trimming removed 4 bases at V and 0 bases at J, with 11 bases between. CDR3 DNA sequence: TGCGCCAGCAGCCCCAGGACAGACTCTGGAAACACCATATATTTT. Protein: CASSPRTDSGNTIYF.

This clone was found a few times. Other DNA sequences from this sample encode an identical CDR3 as well. The chain links TRBV6-5 to TRBJ2-2; 7 bases match TRBD2. Germline V gene data show CDR1 as MNHEY and CDR2 as SVGAGI. Trimming at V came to 7 bases and at J to 1 base, leaving 3 bases not matched to a gene. The length of the CDR3 is 14 residues. The CDR3 DNA follows: TGTGCCAGCACCCGCGGGGGGAACACCGGGGAGCTGTTTTTT. It specifies CASTRGGNTGELFF.

The chain carries TRBV6-4 and TRBJ2-6; D remains ambiguous. V was trimmed by 5 bases and J by 0 bases, leaving 5 bases between them. Germline CDR1 MRHNA, CDR2 SNTAGT. The CDR3 has 14 residues. The DNA of the CDR3 is TGTGCCAGCAGTCCAGGCTCTGGGGCCAACGTCCTGACTTTC. Encoded protein: CASSPGSGANVLTF.

J is TRBJ2-1 and V is TRBV11-2, with 7 bases matching TRBD2. After removal of 0 bases from V and 6 bases from J, the junction contained 8 bases not matched to a gene. CDR3 size: 16 residues. Germline V gene data show CDR1 as SGHAT and CDR2 as FQNNGV. The CDR3 DNA reads as TGTGCCAGCAGCTTAGATGGGGCTAGCGGTCCCAATGAGCAGTTCTTC. Amino acid sequence: CASSLDGASGPNEQFF.

This clone showed up just once. This rearrangement joins TRBV4-2 to TRBJ1-2, with 7 bases lining up with TRBD1. The CDR3 contains 16 residues. Germline trimming cut 4 bases from V and 5 bases from J; bases unmatched to any gene: 13. Germline V CDR1 and CDR2: LGHNA, YNFKEQ. The CDR3 region has the DNA TGTGCCAGCAGCCTTACAAGACAGGGCCAAGGGTATGGCTACACCTTC. It yields the protein CASSLTRQGQGYGYTF.

The V and J genes are TRBV10-3 and TRBJ2-1; TRBD2 is a possible D gene (5 bases). Germline V gene sequence: CDR1 ENHRY, CDR2 SYGVKD. V lost 4 bases to trimming and J lost 8 bases, with 21 bases between them. The CDR3 runs to 16 residues. In nucleotides, the CDR3 is TGTGCCATCAGTGCGTCGGTGACTACCTTAGGAGATGAGCAGTTCTTC. Amino acids: CAISASVTTLGDEQFF.

This sequence joins TRBV6-5 and TRBJ2-7; a possible D gene is TRBD2 (5 bases). The CDR3 has 13 amino acids. Germline V gene data show CDR1 as MNHEY and CDR2 as SVGAGI. V lost 7 bases to trimming and J lost 5 bases, with 15 bases between them. This CDR3 reads CASTPGTFHEQYF. The CDR3 DNA is TGTGCCAGCACGCCGGGAACCTTCCACGAGCAGTACTTC.